The next 21 T cell receptor beta chains were all read from a single sample in a study of Ad26.COV2.S vaccination and SARS-CoV-2 variants. Profiled with immunoSEQ multiplex PCR; TCRdb holds only in-frame clones, not every one. The data show roughly 420,000 clones, approximately 90% seen once. As to treatment: over 15 received Ad26.COV2.S at low or high dose, single or two shots; roughly five received placebo; per-sample allocation not given. After the first vaccine or placebo injection, samples were drawn on day 63. The starting material was peripheral blood, obtained in a trial of Ad26.COV2.S vaccine versus placebo. These receptors were collected from a person between 18 and 65 years old who received the Ad26.COV2.S COVID-19 vaccine or a placebo.

The chain is built from TRBV29-1 and TRBJ2-3; 9 bases agree with TRBD1. This CDR3 is built from 13 residues. The junction had 7 bases not matched to a gene; V was cut back by 8 bases and J by 4 bases. CDR1 is SQVTM, CDR2 ANQGSEA, per germline. The CDR3: CSTGTGKSDTQYF. The CDR3 coding sequence is TGCAGCACAGGGACAGGGAAGTCAGATACGCAGTATTTT.

J is TRBJ1-2 and V is TRBV28; D gene unclear. Germline V gene lookup returns CDR1 MDHEN and CDR2 SYDVKM. The CDR3 loop spans 14 amino acids. Trimming cost V 7 bases and J 8 bases, with 20 bases left between them. CDR3 in DNA: TGTGCCAGCACCCGGAGTCTGGTCCCTAGGGGCTACACCTTC. Its protein product is CASTRSLVPRGYTF.

This chain joins TRBV5-1 and TRBJ2-1; TRBD2 matches at 10 bases. The CDR3 has 15 amino acids. Germline V gives CDR1 SGHRS, CDR2 YFSETQ. V shed 0 bases, J shed 15 bases, and the junction held 12 bases outside the gene matches. The CDR3 reads CASSLASGGGPPAFF. The CDR3 region has the DNA TGCGCCAGCAGCTTGGCTAGCGGGGGAGGACCACCGGCGTTCTTC.

The chain is built from TRBV5-5 and TRBJ2-5; 9 nucleotides align to TRBD1. Losses at the gene ends were 7 bases for V and 2 bases for J; bases not matched to a gene: 12. The CDR3 sequence is 16 residues long. The germline V gene has CDR1 SGHKS and CDR2 YYEKEE (reference sequence). The CDR3 here is CASHRLRGTGQETQYF. As DNA, the CDR3 is TGTGCCAGCCACCGCCTAAGGGGGACAGGGCAAGAGACCCAGTACTTC.

The chain couples TRBV19 to TRBJ2-1, with D perhaps matching TRBD2 (5 bases). Germline V gene lookup returns CDR1 LNHDA and CDR2 SQIVND (reference sequence). The V end was cut by 5 bases, the J end by 0 bases, with 14 bases between. This CDR3 spans 16 amino acids. CDR3 region: CASSPRAWSSYNEQFF. The CDR3 DNA follows: TGTGCCAGTAGTCCGAGGGCCTGGAGCTCCTACAATGAGCAGTTCTTC.

This clone was detected once. The chain employs TRBV6-5 and TRBJ1-1; D not resolved. Looked up from germline, CDR1 is MNHEY and CDR2 is SVGAGI. Trimming took 0 bases from V and 1 from J, leaving 6 bases between them. The CDR3 is 14 residues long. CDR3: CASSYSKGNTEAFF. The CDR3 nucleotides read TGTGCCAGCAGTTACTCGAAAGGGAACACTGAAGCTTTCTTT.

The rearrangement links TRBV2 to TRBJ1-3; TRBD1 is a possible D gene (6 bases). The V end lost 7 bases, the J end lost 5 bases, and 9 bases lay between the germline ends. This CDR3 has 12 amino acids. Germline lookup yields CDR1 SNHLY and CDR2 FYNNEI. CDR3 in amino acids: CASTGVRNTIYF. The CDR3 DNA reads as TGTGCCAGCACAGGGGTGAGAAACACCATATATTTT.

The chain uses TRBV11-3 and TRBJ2-3, with a tentative D call TRBD2 (5 bases). Germline V gives CDR1 SGHNT, CDR2 YENEEA. V dropped 0 bases and J dropped 2 bases, with 12 bases sitting between them. This CDR3 contains 16 residues. This CDR3 reads CASSLEAGRDTDTQYF. CDR3 sequence (DNA): TGTGCCAGCAGCTTAGAGGCTGGCCGGGACACAGATACGCAGTATTTT.

The rearrangement links TRBV15 to TRBJ2-1, with D possibly matching TRBD1 (5 bases). V was clipped by 0 bases and J by 0 bases, with 6 bases between them. Germline V gene data show CDR1 as LNHNV and CDR2 as YYDKDF (reference sequence). The CDR3 is 15 amino acids. CDR3 coding DNA: TGTGCCACCAGCAGAGATACAGGCTCCTACAATGAGCAGTTCTTC. This gives the protein CATSRDTGSYNEQFF. Looking up the rest from reference TRBV15 and TRBJ2-1 gives the full variable domain: DAMVIQNPRYQVTQFGKPVTLSCSQTLNHNVMYWYQQKSSQAPKLLFHYYDKDFNNEADTPDNFQSRRPNTSFCFLDIRSPGLGDTAMYLCATSRDTGSYNEQFFGPGTRLTVL.

The chain joins TRBV4-1 to TRBJ2-7; D might be TRBD2 (5 bases). This CDR3 contains 14 residues. V lost 4 bases to trimming and J lost 3 bases, with 13 bases between them. Looked up from germline, CDR1 is MGHRA and CDR2 is YSYEKL. CDR3 sequence reads: CASSLRAVYYEQYF. The CDR3 DNA reads TGCGCCAGCAGCCTTCGAGCGGTTTACTACGAGCAGTACTTC.

This chain links TRBV11-2 with TRBJ2-5; TRBD2 matches at 10 bases. The germline CDR1 and CDR2 sequences are SGHAT and FQNNGV. The CDR3 has 15 residues. V gave up 4 bases and J gave up 4 bases; unmatched junction bases: 6. The CDR3 region has the DNA TGTGCCAGCAGCTCTCTAGCGGGGGATGGAGAGACCCAGTACTTC. Its protein product is CASSSLAGDGETQYF.

This chain joins TRBV7-9 and TRBJ2-3; the D gene is possibly TRBD1 (6 bases). Trimming pared 7 bases from V and 5 bases from J, leaving 16 bases between. Germline V gene lookup returns CDR1 SEHNR and CDR2 FQNEAQ (reference sequence). The CDR3 spans 14 residues. The DNA for the CDR3 is TGTGCCAGCAACTACCTTGGGGGCGGAGATACGCAGTATTTT. Protein sequence: CASNYLGGGDTQYF.

The J gene is TRBJ2-7, the V gene TRBV6-1; D is ambiguous. Trimming removed 0 bases from V and 4 bases from J, with 7 bases in between. Per the germline V gene, CDR1 is MNHNS and CDR2 is SASEGT. CDR3 length: 13 amino acids. For the CDR3, the DNA is TGTGCCAGCAGTGAAGCACCTAAATACGAGCAGTACTTC. It yields the protein CASSEAPKYEQYF.

The chain carries TRBV7-2 and TRBJ1-5; D possibly corresponds to TRBD1 (5 bases). The CDR3 consists of 14 residues. Trimming shortened V by 6 bases and J by 6 bases, and 15 bases separated the two germline ends. The germline V gene encodes CDR1 SGHTA and CDR2 FQGNSA. CDR3 nucleotides: TGTGCCAGCAGTCCTAGGAGGGGAAGTCAGCCCCAGCATTTT. Its translation: CASSPRRGSQPQHF.

The chain links TRBV7-3 to TRBJ2-4; 7 nucleotides match TRBD1. The V and J ends lost 7 bases and 9 bases, in that order; junction bases with no gene match: 18. CDR3 size: 16 residues. CDR1 and CDR2 from the germline V gene are SGHTA and FQGTGA. The CDR3 DNA sequence: TGTGCCAGCACCACCCCAAGGTCAGGCGCAGGGGGCATTCAGTACTTC. Protein sequence: CASTTPRSGAGGIQYF.

The chain has TRBV9 and TRBJ2-1; D ambiguous. Looked up from germline, CDR1 is SGDLS and CDR2 is YYNGEE. CDR3 length equals 16 residues. V was trimmed by 3 bases and J by 8 bases, leaving 21 bases between them. The CDR3 here is CASSAEAWAPSDEQFF. The CDR3 bases are TGTGCCAGCAGCGCCGAGGCTTGGGCCCCGAGTGATGAGCAGTTCTTC. Full variable domain (remainder filled in from reference TRBV9 and TRBJ2-1): DSGVTQTPKHLITATGQRVTLRCSPRSGDLSVYWYQQSLDQGLQFLIQYYNGEERAKGNILERFSAQQFPDLHSELNLSSLELGDSALYFCASSAEAWAPSDEQFFGPGTRLTVL.

This chain joins TRBV7-9 and TRBJ1-4; a weak D match, TRBD1 (6 bases). The CDR3 contains 13 residues. Deletions cut 5 bases from V and 8 bases from J, with 12 bases between. Germline lookup yields CDR1 SEHNR and CDR2 FQNEAQ (reference sequence). The CDR3 DNA reads as TGTGCCAGCAGCGTCCGGGACATGGAAAAACTGTTTTTT. As protein: CASSVRDMEKLFF.

This chain joins TRBV19 and TRBJ2-1; TRBD1 matches 7 bases. The J segment lost 9 bases and the V segment lost 3 bases, leaving 8 bases of the junction unmatched. The germline gives CDR1 LNHDA, CDR2 SQIVND (reference sequence). CDR3 length: 14 residues. The CDR3 sequence: CASSIQGVGAEQFF. The DNA for the CDR3 is TGTGCCAGTAGTATCCAGGGGGTAGGGGCTGAGCAGTTCTTC. The whole variable domain, remainder taken from reference TRBV19 and TRBJ2-1, is DGGITQSPKYLFRKEGQNVTLSCEQNLNHDAMYWYRQDPGQGLRLIYYSQIVNDFQKGDIAEGYSVSREKKESFPLTVTSAQKNPTAFYLCASSIQGVGAEQFFGPGTRLTVL.

The chain employs TRBV5-1 and TRBJ2-7; D possibly corresponds to TRBD2 (6 bases). Germline lookup yields CDR1 SGHRS and CDR2 YFSETQ. The CDR3 loop spans 14 amino acids. The CDR3 nucleotides read TGCGCTAGAGGCGGGGAGGTCGTATCAGGCGAGCAGTACTTC. Translation: CARGGEVVSGEQYF.

The chain joins TRBV5-6 to TRBJ2-3, with TRBD2 matching over 8 bases. The V and J ends lost 1 base and 3 bases, in that order; junction bases with no gene match: 7. CDR3 length: 16 amino acids. Germline V gene lookup returns CDR1 SGHDT and CDR2 YYEEEE. DNA for the CDR3: TGTGCCAGCAGCTTGTCGCTAGCGGGTTCGACAGATACGCAGTATTTT. This encodes CASSLSLAGSTDTQYF. Full variable domain (rest looked up from reference TRBV5-6 and TRBJ2-3): DAGVTQSPTHLIKTRGQQVTLRCSPKSGHDTVSWYQQALGQGPQFIFQYYEEEERQRGNFPDRFSGHQFPNYSSELNVNALLLGDSALYLCASSLSLAGSTDTQYFGPGTRLTVL.

The genes are TRBV2 and TRBJ2-5; a weak D match, TRBD2 (5 bases). Between the trimmed V and J ends, which lost 4 bases and 5 bases, there was a span of 17 bases. Germline CDR1 and CDR2: SNHLY and FYNNEI. The CDR3 spans 15 residues. The CDR3 sequence: CASSVSASRTETQYF. The CDR3, as DNA: TGTGCCAGCAGTGTATCGGCTAGCAGGACGGAGACCCAGTACTTC.